This T cell receptor (beta chain) was identified during a study of T cell responses to AZD1222 COVID-19 vaccine. Study-level findings and limits: Researchers took repertoire samples only after the peak T cell response had come.

Comment on this clone: Its target is unknown.

Trimming shortened V by 1 base and J by 5 bases, and 12 bases separated the two germline ends. The V gene's germline CDR1 is LGHNA and CDR2 YSLEER. This CDR3 has 15 residues. Second doses at about 4 or about 12 weeks were pooled. The repertoire was sequenced with immunoSEQ multiplex PCR; TCRdb's copy has only in-frame clones and lacks some. This sample yields about 140,000 clones, of which 80% to 95% are seen a single time; around 3.3% belongs to the top ten. This chain links TRBV4-3 with TRBJ2-1, with D possibly matching TRBD2 (5 bases). The TCR originated in an adult who received the AZD1222 COVID-19 vaccine. The sample here was peripheral blood, taken 28 days after the second AZD1222 dose. The CDR3 DNA follows: TGCGCCAGCAGCCAAGCTCGGGGTGTCAACAATGAGCAGTTCTTC. It encodes CASSQARGVNNEQFF.